Listed below are T cell receptor beta chains from one sample, sequenced in a study of blood T cells in healthy people across ages. From the 5' RACE reads, TCRdb called clonotypes with MiXCR, one entry per CDR3 protein. The sample yields some 790,000 distinct CDR3 sequences, more than 25% seen once. Sequencing was carried out using blood. These receptors came from a woman older than 75 in good health. Each CDR3 is given with its conserved first and last residue. Fields, in order: clone size, J gene, D gene, V gene, CDR3 DNA, CDR3 protein. A D gene is named only where the DNA matches it firmly. Clone size, where shown, is once, few, many, or a class for clones that have expanded.

abundance: many; j_gene: TRBJ2-3; d_gene: TRBD2; v_gene: TRBV20-1; CDR3nt: TGCAGTGCTAGTAGACTAGCGGGGGACAGCACAGATACGCAGTATTTT; CDR3aa: CSASRLAGDSTDTQYF
abundance: -; j_gene: TRBJ2-1; d_gene: TRBD2; v_gene: TRBV3-1; CDR3nt: TGTGCCAGCAGCCAAAGTAGCGGGCCGAGCTCCTACAATGAGCAGTTCTTC; CDR3aa: CASSQSSGPSSYNEQFF
abundance: -; j_gene: TRBJ1-5; d_gene: -; v_gene: TRBV10-3; CDR3nt: TGTGCCATCAGGCAGGGTCTTAATCAGCCCCAGCATTTT; CDR3aa: CAIRQGLNQPQHF
abundance: many; j_gene: TRBJ2-3; d_gene: -; v_gene: TRBV6-6; CDR3nt: TGTGCCAGCACCCTGACGGGTAGCACAGATACGCAGTATTTT; CDR3aa: CASTLTGSTDTQYF
abundance: many; j_gene: TRBJ2-5; d_gene: -; v_gene: TRBV7-9; CDR3nt: TGTGCCAGCAGCTATTCCACCGGGACCCAGGGCGGCGAGACCCAGTACTTC; CDR3aa: CASSYSTGTQGGETQYF
abundance: -; j_gene: TRBJ2-7; d_gene: TRBD1; v_gene: TRBV3-1; CDR3nt: TGTGCCAGCAGCCAGGATCCTGGGACAGGGACCTACGAGCAGTACTTC; CDR3aa: CASSQDPGTGTYEQYF
abundance: many; j_gene: TRBJ2-1; d_gene: TRBD2; v_gene: TRBV5-1; CDR3nt: TGCGCCAGCAGCTACCCTAGCGGGGTCAACAATGAGCAGTTCTTC; CDR3aa: CASSYPSGVNNEQFF
abundance: many; j_gene: TRBJ2-7; d_gene: -; v_gene: TRBV6-2/TRBV6-3; CDR3nt: TGTGCCAGCAGTTTGGGCGAAGACGAGCAGTACTTC; CDR3aa: CASSLGEDEQYF
abundance: many; j_gene: TRBJ2-1; d_gene: TRBD2; v_gene: TRBV7-9; CDR3nt: TGTGCCAGCAGCTTCTGGACTAGCGGGGAGAACAGGGGTGAGCAGTTCTTC; CDR3aa: CASSFWTSGENRGEQFF
abundance: -; j_gene: TRBJ2-7; d_gene: -; v_gene: TRBV9; CDR3nt: TGTGCCAGCAGCGTAGCTACGGAATGGACCAGCGGAGACAATGAGCAGTACTTC; CDR3aa: CASSVATEWTSGDNEQYF
abundance: many; j_gene: TRBJ2-5; d_gene: TRBD1; v_gene: TRBV15; CDR3nt: TGTGCCACCACTCCGACAGGGGGAGTGGAGACCCAGTACTTC; CDR3aa: CATTPTGGVETQYF
abundance: -; j_gene: TRBJ1-3; d_gene: -; v_gene: TRBV7-9; CDR3nt: TGTGCCAGCAGCTTAGCGGGAGGACATGGAAACACCATATATTTT; CDR3aa: CASSLAGGHGNTIYF
abundance: -; j_gene: TRBJ1-1; d_gene: -; v_gene: TRBV20-1; CDR3nt: TGCAGTGCTAGAGATCTAGTCGGATTAAGGAACACTGAAGCTTTCTTT; CDR3aa: CSARDLVGLRNTEAFF
abundance: many; j_gene: TRBJ2-7; d_gene: -; v_gene: TRBV7-2; CDR3nt: TGTGCCAGCAGCTTATCCTACCCCCCCAGGGACGAGCAGTACTTC; CDR3aa: CASSLSYPPRDEQYF
abundance: many; j_gene: TRBJ2-1; d_gene: TRBD2; v_gene: TRBV7-2; CDR3nt: TGTGCCAGCAGCTTCGCAGGACTAGCGGGCAATGAGCAGTTCTTC; CDR3aa: CASSFAGLAGNEQFF
abundance: many; j_gene: TRBJ2-7; d_gene: -; v_gene: TRBV14; CDR3nt: TGTGCCAGCAGCCAGGCTTTAGTCGTTGGCGACGAGCAGTACTTC; CDR3aa: CASSQALVVGDEQYF
abundance: -; j_gene: TRBJ1-1; d_gene: -; v_gene: TRBV6-6; CDR3nt: TGTGCCAGCAGGACGACACAGGGTAAGACGAACACTGAAGCTTTCTTT; CDR3aa: CASRTTQGKTNTEAFF
abundance: many; j_gene: TRBJ2-7; d_gene: -; v_gene: TRBV5-4; CDR3nt: TGTGCCAGCAGCCAAGACAGTGTGGCCTACGAGCAGTACTTC; CDR3aa: CASSQDSVAYEQYF
abundance: -; j_gene: TRBJ1-1; d_gene: -; v_gene: TRBV7-2; CDR3nt: TGTGCCAGCAGCCGGGTCGGGGGCGCTGAAGCTTTCTTT; CDR3aa: CASSRVGGAEAFF
abundance: many; j_gene: TRBJ1-1; d_gene: TRBD1; v_gene: TRBV7-2; CDR3nt: TGTGCCAGCAGCTTGATACAGGGGGGTAGTACTGAAGCTTTCTTT; CDR3aa: CASSLIQGGSTEAFF
abundance: -; j_gene: TRBJ1-1; d_gene: -; v_gene: TRBV30; CDR3nt: TGTGCCTGGAGTGTGGGAAGGGACACTGAAGCTTTCTTT; CDR3aa: CAWSVGRDTEAFF
abundance: many; j_gene: TRBJ2-7; d_gene: TRBD1; v_gene: TRBV10-3; CDR3nt: TGTGCCAACGGACAGGGTCCCTACGAGCAGTACTTC; CDR3aa: CANGQGPYEQYF
abundance: -; j_gene: TRBJ2-7; d_gene: TRBD1; v_gene: TRBV6-2/TRBV6-3; CDR3nt: TGTGCCAGCAGTTATGGGACAGGGGTCTCTAGTACCTACGAGCAGTACTTC; CDR3aa: CASSYGTGVSSTYEQYF
abundance: few; j_gene: TRBJ2-1; d_gene: TRBD2; v_gene: TRBV11-2; CDR3nt: TGTGCCAGCAGCTTAGGGACTAGCGGGGGATCCTACAATGAGCGGTTCTTC; CDR3aa: CASSLGTSGGSYNERFF
abundance: many; j_gene: TRBJ2-3; d_gene: -; v_gene: TRBV7-2; CDR3nt: TGTGCCAGCAGCTCCTTGGGGACCACAGATACGCAGTATTTT; CDR3aa: CASSSLGTTDTQYF
abundance: many; j_gene: TRBJ2-5; d_gene: TRBD2; v_gene: TRBV29-1; CDR3nt: TGCAGCGTGAAACCTAGCGGGGGGGTCCAAGAGACCCAGTACTTC; CDR3aa: CSVKPSGGVQETQYF
abundance: -; j_gene: TRBJ1-1; d_gene: TRBD1; v_gene: TRBV5-1; CDR3nt: TGCGCCAGCAGCCCTAGACAGGGTAGGGCTGAAGCTTTCTTT; CDR3aa: CASSPRQGRAEAFF
abundance: many; j_gene: TRBJ1-2; d_gene: TRBD1; v_gene: TRBV6-5; CDR3nt: TGTGCCAGCAGGCCAAGCACAGGGGATGGCTACACCTTC; CDR3aa: CASRPSTGDGYTF
abundance: few; j_gene: TRBJ2-5; d_gene: TRBD2; v_gene: TRBV20-1; CDR3nt: TGCAGTGCTAAAAGTGGGACTAGCGGGGGGGCGACACAAGAGACCCAGTACTTC; CDR3aa: CSAKSGTSGGATQETQYF
abundance: many; j_gene: TRBJ2-1; d_gene: -; v_gene: TRBV11-2; CDR3nt: TGTGCCAGCAGCGCCAACAATGAGCAGTTCTTC; CDR3aa: CASSANNEQFF
abundance: few; j_gene: TRBJ1-4; d_gene: -; v_gene: TRBV13; CDR3nt: TGTGCCAGCAGTAAAGAACGGACGGGTAATGAAAAACTGTTTTTT; CDR3aa: CASSKERTGNEKLFF
abundance: -; j_gene: TRBJ1-2; d_gene: -; v_gene: TRBV13; CDR3nt: TGTGCCAGCAGCTTAGGCCTCCAGATATACTATGGCTACACCTTC; CDR3aa: CASSLGLQIYYGYTF
abundance: few; j_gene: TRBJ1-2; d_gene: -; v_gene: TRBV28; CDR3nt: TGTGACAGCAGTTTTAAGACGGATGGCTACGCCTTC; CDR3aa: CDSSFKTDGYAF
abundance: many; j_gene: TRBJ1-1; d_gene: -; v_gene: TRBV12-3/TRBV12-4; CDR3nt: TGTGCCAGCAGTTTACACGGAGGTGGGTCTGAAGCTTTCTTT; CDR3aa: CASSLHGGGSEAFF
abundance: many; j_gene: TRBJ2-3; d_gene: -; v_gene: TRBV20-1; CDR3nt: TGCAGTGCTGGGGACAACACAGATACGCAGTATTTT; CDR3aa: CSAGDNTDTQYF
abundance: -; j_gene: TRBJ1-5; d_gene: -; v_gene: TRBV6-1; CDR3nt: TGTGCCAGCGAGGGTCTCGGGACCCAGCATTTT; CDR3aa: CASEGLGTQHF
abundance: many; j_gene: TRBJ2-7; d_gene: -; v_gene: TRBV6-2/TRBV6-3; CDR3nt: TGTGCCAGCAGTTCCGACACGCGAAAGAACGGATTGAGCGAGCAGTACTTC; CDR3aa: CASSSDTRKNGLSEQYF
abundance: many; j_gene: TRBJ1-2; d_gene: -; v_gene: TRBV11-2; CDR3nt: TGTGCCAGCAGCTTAGCCGTGTCCCTTAACTATGGCTACACCTTC; CDR3aa: CASSLAVSLNYGYTF
abundance: -; j_gene: TRBJ1-2; d_gene: -; v_gene: TRBV5-4; CDR3nt: TGTGCCAGCAGCCCATTCCTCGCTAACTATGGCTACACCTTC; CDR3aa: CASSPFLANYGYTF
abundance: -; j_gene: TRBJ1-3; d_gene: TRBD1; v_gene: TRBV20-1; CDR3nt: TGCAGTGCTACCCGACAGGGCTTCCGCTCTGGAAACACCATATATTTT; CDR3aa: CSATRQGFRSGNTIYF
abundance: -; j_gene: TRBJ2-3; d_gene: TRBD1; v_gene: TRBV29-1; CDR3nt: TGCAGCGCCCCTTCGGACAGGGTGGTGGGAGATACGCAGTATTTT; CDR3aa: CSAPSDRVVGDTQYF